The 7 T cell receptor beta chains presented below share a single source sample, sequenced in a study of T cell responses to AZD1222 COVID-19 vaccine. Using immunoSEQ multiplex PCR, the repertoire was profiled, and TCRdb retains in-frame clones only, with some absent. The data show about 120,000 clones, approximately 86% seen once. The material was peripheral blood, obtained 28 days after the second AZD1222 dose. Receptors originate from an adult who received the AZD1222 COVID-19 vaccine.

The J gene is TRBJ1-6, the V gene TRBV12-2; TRBD1 was called by the table and not checked on the DNA. TRBV12-2 is noted as a pseudogene. The CDR3 is 17 residues long. CDR3 loop: CASRLARAGGLNSPLHF. The CDR3 DNA reads as TGTGCAAGTCGCTTAGCGCGTGCAGGGGGCTTGAATTCACCCCTCCACTTT.

The chain couples TRBV25-1 to TRBJ2-7; possibly TRBD2 for D (5 bases). V shed 0 bases and J shed 3 bases, with 15 bases lying between them. Looked up from germline, CDR1 is MGHDK and CDR2 is SYGVNS. There are 16 residues in the CDR3. CDR3 coding DNA: TGTGCCAGCAGTGAATACCCCCTTGGAGGTTTCTACGAGCAGTACTTC. Residues: CASSEYPLGGFYEQYF.

The chain is built from TRBV7-9 and TRBJ2-5; D might be TRBD2 (6 bases). CDR1 is SEHNR, CDR2 FQNEAQ, per germline (reference sequence). Trimming stripped 2 bases from V and 4 bases from J, with 11 bases between. CDR3 length: 14 residues. The CDR3 reads CASSLNAGGETQYF. CDR3 nucleotide sequence: TGTGCCAGCAGCTTAAACGCCGGGGGAGAGACCCAGTACTTC.

This clone was seen once. This chain joins TRBV4-2 and TRBJ2-6; D call uncertain. Trimming left V 0 bases short and J 4 bases short, with 4 bases between. The CDR3 totals 14 residues. Germline V CDR1 and CDR2: LGHNA, YNFKEQ. The CDR3 DNA sequence: TGTGCCAGCAGCCAAGAAGCCGGGGCCAACGTCCTGACTTTC. It is translated as CASSQEAGANVLTF.

This clone was seen only a few times. This chain connects TRBV18 to TRBJ1-2, with D unresolved. V was pared by 5 bases and J by 6 bases, with 7 bases between. The CDR3 spans 11 residues. Germline V gene sequence: CDR1 KGHSH, CDR2 LQKENI. For the CDR3, the DNA is TGTGCCAGCTCAAACCAGGATGGCTACACCTTC. Translating gives CASSNQDGYTF.

J is TRBJ2-7 and V is TRBV7-2; 10 nucleotides match TRBD1. Germline V gives CDR1 SGHTA, CDR2 FQGNSA. The CDR3 sequence is 19 residues long. V was pared by 5 bases and J by 0 bases, with 16 bases of the junction left unmatched. CDR3 in DNA: TGTGCCAGCAGCGCATACCGGGACAGGGGCCTCGATAGCTCCTACGAGCAGTACTTC. It encodes CASSAYRDRGLDSSYEQYF. Using reference TRBV7-2 and TRBJ2-7 for the parts outside the CDR3, the full variable domain is GAGVSQSPSNKVTEKGKDVELRCDPISGHTALYWYRQSLGQGLEFLIYFQGNSAPDKSGLPSDRFSAERTGGSVSTLTIQRTQQEDSAVYLCASSAYRDRGLDSSYEQYFGPGTRLTVT.

This chain links TRBV5-4 with TRBJ1-1; the D gene is possibly TRBD1 (6 bases). Trimming shortened V by 5 bases and J by 11 bases, and 22 bases separated the two germline ends. Per the germline V gene, CDR1 is SGHNT and CDR2 is YYREEE (reference sequence). The CDR3 length is 14 residues. CDR3 residues: CASSLPVSGADAFF. The CDR3 region has the DNA TGTGCCAGCAGTTTACCCGTCTCGGGGGCGGATGCTTTCTTT. The full variable domain, completed using reference TRBV5-4 and TRBJ1-1, is ETGVTQSPTHLIKTRGQQVTLRCSSQSGHNTVSWYQQALGQGPQFIFQYYREEENGRGNFPPRFSGLQFPNYSSELNVNALELDDSALYLCASSLPVSGADAFFGQGTRLTVV.